This TCR beta chain is from a study of T cell changes during pregnancy in multiple sclerosis. This table comes from immunoSEQ multiplex PCR, and its TCRdb copy is limited to in-frame clones, with some not included. The sample lists nearly 110,000 clones, about 90% seen once, with 1.6% in the top ten. Germline V CDR1 and CDR2: LNHNV, YYDKDF (reference sequence). The CDR3 has 17 amino acids. Germline trimming cut 0 bases from V and 4 bases from J; bases unmatched to any gene: 8. The sequencing used peripheral blood, collected before pregnancy. This rearrangement joins TRBV15 to TRBJ2-7, with TRBD2 matching 11 bases. The sequence was collected from a female donor with multiple sclerosis, enrolled in a pregnancy study. Here the CDR3 DNA reads TGTGCCACCAGCAGAGACCCCGGGACTAGCGGCAGATACGAGCAGTACTTC. Amino acids: CATSRDPGTSGRYEQYF.